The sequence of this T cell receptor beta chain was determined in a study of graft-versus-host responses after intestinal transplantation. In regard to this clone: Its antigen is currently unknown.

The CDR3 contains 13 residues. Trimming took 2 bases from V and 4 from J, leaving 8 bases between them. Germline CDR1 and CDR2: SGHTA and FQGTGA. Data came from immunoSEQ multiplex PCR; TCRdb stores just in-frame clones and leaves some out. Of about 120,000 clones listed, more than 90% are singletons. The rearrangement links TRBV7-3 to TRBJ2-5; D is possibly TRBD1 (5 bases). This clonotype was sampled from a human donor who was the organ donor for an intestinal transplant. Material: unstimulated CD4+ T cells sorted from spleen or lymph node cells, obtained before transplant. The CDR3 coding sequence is TGTGCCAGCAGCTTAGATAGGGGAGAGACCCAGTACTTC. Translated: CASSLDRGETQYF. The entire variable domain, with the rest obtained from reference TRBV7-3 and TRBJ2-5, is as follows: GAGVSQTPSNKVTEKGKYVELRCDPISGHTALYWYRQSLGQGPEFLIYFQGTGAADDSGLPNDRFFAVRPEGSVSTLKIQRTERGDSAVYLCASSLDRGETQYFGPGTRLLVL.